The source of this TCR beta chain is a study of T cells expressing NK-cell markers. About the study: Repertoires of TCR beta were obtained from T cells sorted as CD3+CD56+NKG2C+, CD3+CD56+NKG2C- and CD3+CD56-NKG2C+. The study sequenced eight donors, seven HCMV-seropositive and one seronegative.

Overall study findings and caveats: Expanded NKG2C+ T cell clones had unclear HCMV specificity. Of CD8+ T cells, 1.0-7.0% belonged to dominant NKG2C+ clonotypes in 5 to 7 donors.

TCRdb processed the 5' RACE reads again and assigns one entry to each CDR3 protein, with no DNA. Its table lists around 470,000 distinct CDR3 sequences. Details on this clonotype: The antigen is not known.

Input material: blood T cells: a sorted CD56 or NKG2C T cell subset, CD4+ or CD8+ T cells, or bulk PBMC T cells (not recorded which). This TCR came from a woman aged 45-65 years in good health.

CDR3 region: CASSSTLRLDGVTNEQFF. The V gene is TRBV12-3 or TRBV12-4, the J gene TRBJ2-1; TCRdb designates TRBD2, a call that cannot be tested without DNA. The CDR3 totals 18 residues.